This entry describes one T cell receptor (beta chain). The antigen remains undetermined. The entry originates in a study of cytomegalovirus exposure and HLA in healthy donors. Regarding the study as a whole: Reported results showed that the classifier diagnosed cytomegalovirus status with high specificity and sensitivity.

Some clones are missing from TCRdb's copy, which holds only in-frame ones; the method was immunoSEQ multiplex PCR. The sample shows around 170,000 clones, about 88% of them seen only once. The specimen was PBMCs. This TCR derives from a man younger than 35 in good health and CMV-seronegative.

The CDR3 coding sequence is TGTGCCAGCAGCTCGACAGGGGACACGAACACCGGGGAGCTGTTTTTT. Protein: CASSSTGDTNTGELFF. The J gene is TRBJ2-2, the V gene TRBV5-4; 8 bases match TRBD1. Germline trimming cut 3 bases from V and 0 bases from J; bases unmatched to any gene: 4. Germline V lookup: CDR1 SGHNT, CDR2 YYREEE (reference sequence). The CDR3 runs to 16 residues.